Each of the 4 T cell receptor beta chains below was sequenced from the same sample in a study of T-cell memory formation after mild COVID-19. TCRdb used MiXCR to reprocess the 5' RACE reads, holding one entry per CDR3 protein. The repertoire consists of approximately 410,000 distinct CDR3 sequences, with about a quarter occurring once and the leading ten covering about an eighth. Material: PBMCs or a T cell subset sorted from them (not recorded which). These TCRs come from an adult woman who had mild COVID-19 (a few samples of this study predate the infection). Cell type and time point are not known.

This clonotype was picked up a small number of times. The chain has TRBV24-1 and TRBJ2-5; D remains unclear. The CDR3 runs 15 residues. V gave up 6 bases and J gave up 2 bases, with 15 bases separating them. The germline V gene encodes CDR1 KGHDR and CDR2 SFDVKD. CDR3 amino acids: CATSYGDKKQETQYF. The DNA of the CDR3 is TGTGCCACCAGTTACGGAGACAAAAAGCAAGAGACCCAGTACTTC.

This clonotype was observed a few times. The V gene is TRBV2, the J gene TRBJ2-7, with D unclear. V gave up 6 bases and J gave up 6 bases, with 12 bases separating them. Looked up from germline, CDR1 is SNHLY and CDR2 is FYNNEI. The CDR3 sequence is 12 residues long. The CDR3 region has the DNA TGTGCCAGCAGAGAACGCGGTTTCGAGCAGTACTTC. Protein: CASRERGFEQYF.

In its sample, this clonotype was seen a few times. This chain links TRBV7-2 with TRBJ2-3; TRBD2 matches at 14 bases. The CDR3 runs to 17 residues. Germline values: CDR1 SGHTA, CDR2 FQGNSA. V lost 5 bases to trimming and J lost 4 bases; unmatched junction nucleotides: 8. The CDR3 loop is CASSGSGLAGVADTQYF. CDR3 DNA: TGTGCCAGCAGCGGTTCGGGACTAGCGGGAGTTGCAGATACGCAGTATTTT.

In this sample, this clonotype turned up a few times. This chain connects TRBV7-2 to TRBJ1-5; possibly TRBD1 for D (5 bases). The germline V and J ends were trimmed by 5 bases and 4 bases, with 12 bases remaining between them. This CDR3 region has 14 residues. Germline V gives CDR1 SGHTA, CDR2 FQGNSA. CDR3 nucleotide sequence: TGTGCCAGCAGCCGCGGGGGGGTGAATCAGCCCCAGCATTTT. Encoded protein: CASSRGGVNQPQHF.